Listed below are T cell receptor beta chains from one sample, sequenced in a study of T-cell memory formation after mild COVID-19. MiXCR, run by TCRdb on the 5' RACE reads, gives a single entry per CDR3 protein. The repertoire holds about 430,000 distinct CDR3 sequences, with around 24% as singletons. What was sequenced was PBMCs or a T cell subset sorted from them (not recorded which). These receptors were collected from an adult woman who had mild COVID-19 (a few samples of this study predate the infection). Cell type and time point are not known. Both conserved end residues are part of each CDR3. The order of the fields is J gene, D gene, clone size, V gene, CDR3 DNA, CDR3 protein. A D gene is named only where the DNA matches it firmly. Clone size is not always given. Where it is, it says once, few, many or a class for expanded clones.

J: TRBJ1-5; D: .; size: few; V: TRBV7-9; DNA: TGTGCCAGCAGCAACGACAATCAGCCCCAGCATTTT; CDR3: CASSNDNQPQHF
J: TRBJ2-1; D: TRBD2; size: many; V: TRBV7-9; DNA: TGTGCCAGCAGCTTAAGCGCGGGGGGGCCGGTCAATGAGCAGTTCTTC; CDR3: CASSLSAGGPVNEQFF
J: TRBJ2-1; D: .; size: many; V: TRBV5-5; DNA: TGTGCCAGCAGCTTGCAACGGAGCTCCTACAATGAGCAGTTCTTC; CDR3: CASSLQRSSYNEQFF
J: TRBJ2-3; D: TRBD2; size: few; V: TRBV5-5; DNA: TGTGCCAGCAGCTTGTTCTCCGGGAGGGTTCGGGCAGATACGCAGTATTTT; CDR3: CASSLFSGRVRADTQYF
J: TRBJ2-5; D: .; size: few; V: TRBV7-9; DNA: TGTGCCAGCAGCTTGGCGGTCCTCATCCAAGAGACCCAGTACTTC; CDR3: CASSLAVLIQETQYF
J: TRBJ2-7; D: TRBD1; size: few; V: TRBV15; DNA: TGTGCCACCAGCAGAGTTGAGACAGGGGTGTACGAGCAGTACTTC; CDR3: CATSRVETGVYEQYF
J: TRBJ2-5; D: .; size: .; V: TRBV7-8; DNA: TGTGCCAGCAGCTTATATGGCTACCAAGAGACCCAGTACTTC; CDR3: CASSLYGYQETQYF
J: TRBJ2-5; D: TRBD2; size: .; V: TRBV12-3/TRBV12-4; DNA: TGTGCCAGCAGTACCCGCCCTTCAGCGGGGGGGATTACCCAGTACTTC; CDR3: CASSTRPSAGGITQYF
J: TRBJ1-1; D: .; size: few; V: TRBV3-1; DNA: TGTGCCAGCAGCCAAGAAAGGGGCGGTGGGACAATCAACACTGAAGCTTTCTTT; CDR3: CASSQERGGGTINTEAFF
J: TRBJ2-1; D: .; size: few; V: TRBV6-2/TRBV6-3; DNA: TGTGCCAGCAGGTTCTTAAAGGACAATGAGCAGTTCTTC; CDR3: CASRFLKDNEQFF
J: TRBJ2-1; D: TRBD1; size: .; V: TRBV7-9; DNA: TGTGCCAGCAGTTCTTGGACAGGGTTTGACAATGAGCAGTTCTTC; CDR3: CASSSWTGFDNEQFF
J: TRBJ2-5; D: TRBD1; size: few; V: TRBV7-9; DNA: TGTGCCAGCAGCGGATCCCCGGGGACAGGGGCCAACCGCCAAGAGACCCAGTACTTC; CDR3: CASSGSPGTGANRQETQYF
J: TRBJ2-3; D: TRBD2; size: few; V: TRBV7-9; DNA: TGTGCCAGCAGCTTTGTAGCGGGAGTAGATACGCAGTATTTT; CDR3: CASSFVAGVDTQYF
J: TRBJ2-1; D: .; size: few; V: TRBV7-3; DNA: TGTGCCAGCAGCCAGGGGGGGGACAGCTCCTACAATGAGCAGTTCTTC; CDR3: CASSQGGDSSYNEQFF
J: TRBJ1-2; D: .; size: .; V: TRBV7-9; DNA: TGTGCCAGCAGCTTCGGGGCAGACTCGGCCTTC; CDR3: CASSFGADSAF
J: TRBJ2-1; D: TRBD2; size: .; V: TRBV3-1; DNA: TGTGCCAGCAGCCAAGGCCCCGCGGGGGGAGGGTACAATGAGCAGTTCTTC; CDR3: CASSQGPAGGGYNEQFF
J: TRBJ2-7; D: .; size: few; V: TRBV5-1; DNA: TGCGCCAGCAGCTTGTGGGAGGCTCAAGAGCAGTACTTC; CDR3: CASSLWEAQEQYF
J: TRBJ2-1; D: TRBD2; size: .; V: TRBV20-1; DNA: TGCAGTGCTAGAATGAGCGGGGGGGTGTCCTACAATGAGCAGTTCTTC; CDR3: CSARMSGGVSYNEQFF